This T cell receptor beta chain appears in the sequencing data of a study of blood T cell repertoires in COVID-19. In the study overall: From the United States, Italy and Spain came samples of acute and convalescent COVID-19. T cells, B-cell-depleted T cells, or PBMCs supplied cDNA or gDNA.

The authors' processing: Amplification of reference gene primers was used by the study to estimate nucleated cell counts. Data came from immunoSEQ multiplex PCR; TCRdb stores just in-frame clones and leaves some out. The DNA was the basis for D and trimming; V, J and clone size are from that table. The sample yields 540,000 or so clones, approximately 91% seen once. Germline V lookup: CDR1 KGHDR, CDR2 SFDVKD. The CDR3 is 15 residues long. The junction had 9 bases not matched to a gene; V was cut back by 7 bases and J by 7 bases. This TCR came from a woman aged 45-60 years with COVID-19, enrolled during active disease. Specimen: peripheral blood. V gene TRBV24-1 combines with J gene TRBJ1-4; 9 bases line up with TRBD1. DNA for the CDR3: TGTGCCACCAGACCCATGGGACAGGGAAGTGAAAAACTGTTTTTT. Amino acid sequence: CATRPMGQGSEKLFF.